These 28 T cell receptor beta chains share one sample of origin, sequenced in a study of blood T cell repertoires in COVID-19. Sequenced by immunoSEQ multiplex PCR; TCRdb stores in-frame clones only, minus some. This table has about 200,000 clones, about 95% appearing once. Material for sequencing was peripheral blood. The source of these receptors is a young man with COVID-19, enrolled during active disease.

This CDR3 reads CASSITGSGGPSYEQYF. In nucleotides, the CDR3 is TGTGCCAGTAGTATAACCGGTAGCGGGGGGCCGTCCTACGAGCAGTACTTC. The chain couples TRBV19 to TRBJ2-7, with 10 bases matching TRBD2. V was clipped by 2 bases and J by 1 base; unmatched bases: 8. Germline values: CDR1 LNHDA, CDR2 SQIVND (reference sequence). The CDR3 totals 17 residues.

This clone is a singleton in its sample. This sequence joins TRBV5-1 and TRBJ2-2; 12 bases match TRBD2. The J segment lost 0 bases and the V segment lost 0 bases, leaving 6 bases of the junction unmatched. The CDR3 runs to 19 residues. CDR1 is SGHRS, CDR2 YFSETQ, per germline. Here the CDR3 reads CASSLASSGGVANTGELFF. The CDR3 DNA reads TGCGCCAGCAGCTTGGCCTCTAGCGGGGGGGTTGCGAACACCGGGGAGCTGTTTTTT. The full variable domain, its missing parts supplied by reference TRBV5-1 and TRBJ2-2, is KAGVTQTPRYLIKTRGQQVTLSCSPISGHRSVSWYQQTPGQGLQFLFEYFSETQRNKGNFPGRFSGRQFSNSRSEMNVSTLELGDSALYLCASSLASSGGVANTGELFFGEGSRLTVL.

In nucleotides, the CDR3 is TGTGCCATCACTCAGGGGAGCACAGATACGCAGTATTTT. Its translation is CAITQGSTDTQYF. The V call is TRBV10-3, the J call TRBJ2-3; D perhaps matches TRBD1 (6 bases). Germline values: CDR1 ENHRY, CDR2 SYGVKD. The CDR3 sequence is 13 residues long. The V gene lost 7 bases and the J gene lost 0 bases, with 8 bases spanning the gap.

The chain has TRBV5-1 and TRBJ2-1; TRBD1 aligns across 9 bases. CDR3 length: 16 amino acids. V gave up 3 bases and J gave up 0 bases; unmatched junction bases: 4. Germline values: CDR1 SGHRS, CDR2 YFSETQ. CDR3 bases: TGCGCCAGCAGCTCCCGGGACAGGGTCTCCTACAATGAGCAGTTCTTC. This gives the protein CASSSRDRVSYNEQFF. The variable domain in full, completed from reference TRBV5-1 and TRBJ2-1, reads KAGVTQTPRYLIKTRGQQVTLSCSPISGHRSVSWYQQTPGQGLQFLFEYFSETQRNKGNFPGRFSGRQFSNSRSEMNVSTLELGDSALYLCASSSRDRVSYNEQFFGPGTRLTVL.

The rearrangement uses TRBV14 and TRBJ1-2; 8 nucleotides match TRBD1. Unmatched junction bases numbered 3, after V lost 5 bases and J lost 7 bases. Germline loops: CDR1 SGHDN, CDR2 FVKESK. CDR3 size: 12 residues. DNA of the CDR3: TGTGCCAGCAGCGTACAGGGGGGTGGCTACACCTTC. It translates to CASSVQGGGYTF.

This sequence joins TRBV5-4 and TRBJ1-2; D possibly corresponds to TRBD1 (6 bases). The CDR3 spans 15 residues. Looked up from germline, CDR1 is SGHNT and CDR2 is YYREEE (reference sequence). V shed 4 bases and J shed 7 bases, with 20 bases lying between them. The CDR3 reads CASSGRGTGISGYTF. Here the CDR3 DNA reads TGTGCCAGCAGCGGCAGGGGAACAGGGATTTCTGGCTACACCTTC.

The chain has TRBV5-5 and TRBJ1-2, with TRBD1 identical over 7 bases. CDR1 is SGHKS and CDR2 is YYEKEE in the germline V gene (reference sequence). This CDR3 comprises 13 residues. Unmatched junction bases numbered 0, after V lost 2 bases and J lost 2 bases. This CDR3 reads CASSLQGNYGYTF. Written as DNA, the CDR3 is TGTGCCAGCAGCTTACAGGGGAACTATGGCTACACCTTC.

This clone occurred a few times. The chain employs TRBV2 and TRBJ1-2, with D possibly TRBD1 on 6 matching bases. Germline CDR1 SNHLY, CDR2 FYNNEI. The CDR3 is 13 residues long. The V and J ends lost 4 bases and 8 bases respectively, with 14 bases between them. The CDR3 coding sequence is TGTGCCAGCAGTGTAACAGGGTTTGTAGGCTACACCTTC. Protein sequence: CASSVTGFVGYTF.

This chain connects TRBV19 to TRBJ2-3, with TRBD2 matching over 7 bases. Trimming at V came to 6 bases and at J to 2 bases, leaving 8 bases not matched to a gene. Germline CDR1 is LNHDA and CDR2 is SQIVND (reference sequence). The CDR3 consists of 15 residues. CDR3 coding DNA: TGTGCCAGTAGCACCAGCGGGGAACCCACAGATACGCAGTATTTT. Its protein is CASSTSGEPTDTQYF.

This chain joins TRBV7-9 and TRBJ2-3, with 12 nucleotides matching TRBD1. This CDR3 is built from 16 residues. Germline CDR1 reads SEHNR; CDR2 reads FQNEAQ (reference sequence). V shed 4 bases and J 2 bases; nucleotides not matched to a gene: 4. CDR3: CASSWRDRGLTDTQYF. In DNA, the CDR3 is TGTGCCAGCAGCTGGAGGGACAGGGGGCTCACAGATACGCAGTATTTT.

The chain uses TRBV29-1 and TRBJ1-1; D gene uncertain. V was cut by 2 bases and J by 0 bases, with 7 bases left in between. This CDR3 contains 13 residues. CDR1 is SQVTM and CDR2 is ANQGSEA in the germline V gene. The DNA of the CDR3 is TGCAGCGTTGAAATAACAGTGAACACTGAAGCTTTCTTT. It encodes CSVEITVNTEAFF.

This clone appeared a single time. The rearrangement uses TRBV7-9 and TRBJ1-1, with a weak D call TRBD1 (5 bases). The ends were cut back, 0 bases at V and 8 bases at J, with 16 bases in the middle. Germline CDR1 SEHNR, CDR2 FQNEAQ (reference sequence). This CDR3 has 15 residues. CDR3 protein: CASSLALRGIVEAFF. The DNA for the CDR3 is TGTGCCAGCAGCTTAGCGCTCCGGGGGATTGTAGAAGCTTTCTTT.

This chain joins TRBV5-1 and TRBJ2-7; TRBD2 might be the D (5 bases). Germline V CDR1 and CDR2: SGHRS, YFSETQ. V shed 4 bases and J shed 2 bases, with 13 bases lying between them. CDR3 length equals 14 residues. The CDR3 here is CASSLPTGAYEQYF. The CDR3 coding sequence is TGCGCCAGCAGCCTCCCTACCGGGGCCTACGAGCAGTACTTC.

V usage is TRBV9 and J usage is TRBJ2-3; 7 bases match TRBD1. Germline values: CDR1 SGDLS, CDR2 YYNGEE. CDR3 length: 15 residues. The ends lost 2 bases at V and 0 bases at J; junction bases unmatched: 3. CDR3 nucleotide sequence: TGTGCCAGCAGCGTCGGGACAGCTAGCACAGATACGCAGTATTTT. Residues: CASSVGTASTDTQYF. The full variable domain, in which reference TRBV9 and TRBJ2-3 provide the parts outside the CDR3, is DSGVTQTPKHLITATGQRVTLRCSPRSGDLSVYWYQQSLDQGLQFLIQYYNGEERAKGNILERFSAQQFPDLHSELNLSSLELGDSALYFCASSVGTASTDTQYFGPGTRLTVL.

About this clone itself: Other DNA sequences in this sample translate to the same CDR3. This chain joins TRBV5-4 and TRBJ2-1; D is perhaps TRBD1 (5 bases). V lost 0 bases to trimming and J lost 4 bases, with 11 bases between them. The CDR3 has 15 residues. Germline loops: CDR1 SGHNT, CDR2 YYREEE (reference sequence). The CDR3 coding sequence is TGTGCCAGCAGCTTGGGTCAGGGTGGTTACAATGAGCAGTTCTTC. This encodes CASSLGQGGYNEQFF.

The gene calls are TRBV5-5 and TRBJ1-1, with 10 bases matching TRBD1. Germline lookup yields CDR1 SGHKS and CDR2 YYEKEE (reference sequence). CDR3 length: 15 amino acids. The trim removed 3 bases at V and 3 bases at J, leaving 5 bases unmatched. CDR3 sequence reads: CASSYDRGLYTEAFF. CDR3 in DNA: TGTGCCAGCAGCTACGACAGGGGGCTTTACACTGAAGCTTTCTTT.

The chain uses TRBV7-9 and TRBJ1-3, with 8 bases lining up with TRBD1. J was trimmed by 0 bases and V by 3 bases; bases with no gene match: 4. This CDR3 has 16 residues. From germline, CDR1 is SEHNR and CDR2 FQNEAQ (reference sequence). The CDR3 loop reads CASSLGTGGSGNTIYF. DNA of the CDR3: TGTGCCAGCAGCTTGGGAACAGGGGGCTCTGGAAACACCATATATTTT.

The gene calls are TRBV18 and TRBJ1-1, with TRBD1 matching over 7 bases. The CDR3 has 15 amino acids. The V segment lost 3 bases and the J segment 1 base; nucleotides outside the gene matches: 5. The germline gives CDR1 KGHSH, CDR2 LQKENI. CDR3: CASSPGTATNTEAFF. CDR3 coding DNA: TGTGCCAGCTCACCGGGGACAGCAACGAACACTGAAGCTTTCTTT.

This chain links TRBV5-1 with TRBJ2-7, with TRBD1 matching 7 bases. The V segment lost 0 bases and the J segment 5 bases; nucleotides outside the gene matches: 2. Germline CDR1 and CDR2: SGHRS and YFSETQ. This CDR3 has 13 residues. Here the CDR3 DNA reads TGCGCCAGCAGCTTGGACAGGGGCCACGAGCAGTACTTC. This gives the protein CASSLDRGHEQYF.

The chain couples TRBV7-6 to TRBJ1-6; a weak D match, TRBD1 (5 bases). V dropped 5 bases and J dropped 6 bases, with 20 bases sitting between them. CDR1 SGHVS and CDR2 FNYEAQ come from the germline V gene. CDR3 size: 17 residues. The CDR3 loop is CASSPHPLLGGNSPLHF. The CDR3 nucleotides read TGTGCCAGCAGCCCCCACCCCCTTCTGGGGGGTAATTCACCCCTCCACTTT.

The rearrangement joins TRBV27 to TRBJ2-7; TRBD1 aligns across 7 bases. Germline assignment: CDR1 MNHEY and CDR2 SMNVEV (reference sequence). The V segment lost 6 bases and the J segment 0 bases; nucleotides outside the gene matches: 5. The CDR3 totals 14 residues. The CDR3 spells CASSPTGSSYEQYF. The CDR3 DNA is TGTGCCAGCAGCCCGACAGGGAGCTCCTACGAGCAGTACTTC.

The V and J genes are TRBV2 and TRBJ2-1; TRBD1 aligns across 8 bases. Germline-derived CDR1 and CDR2 are SNHLY and FYNNEI. J gave up 2 bases and V 6 bases, and 9 bases lay outside the gene matches. The CDR3 extends over 16 amino acids. CDR3 nucleotide sequence: TGTGCCAGCAGGGGTGGTGGGACAGGAGCCTACAATGAGCAGTTCTTC. It specifies CASRGGGTGAYNEQFF. Based on the CDR3 plus reference TRBV2 and TRBJ2-1, the full variable domain is EPEVTQTPSHQVTQMGQEVILRCVPISNHLYFYWYRQILGQKVEFLVSFYNNEISEKSEIFDDQFSVERPDGSNFTLKIRSTKLEDSAMYFCASRGGGTGAYNEQFFGPGTRLTVL.

The gene calls are TRBV5-4 and TRBJ2-1; tentative D call: TRBD2 (7 bases). With 6 bases removed from V and 3 bases from J, the gap between germline ends came to 16 bases. The CDR3 totals 15 residues. CDR1 and CDR2 from the germline V gene are SGHNT and YYREEE (reference sequence). This CDR3 is CASTWGRGYYNEQFF. The CDR3 bases are TGTGCCAGCACCTGGGGGAGGGGGTACTACAATGAGCAGTTCTTC.

The gene calls are TRBV6-1 and TRBJ1-5; D possibly corresponds to TRBD1 (6 bases). The germline gives CDR1 MNHNS, CDR2 SASEGT. The V gene lost 0 bases and the J gene lost 7 bases, with 13 bases spanning the gap. This CDR3 has 15 residues. CDR3 coding DNA: TGTGCCAGCAGTGAAGCGATGACAGGATTGCAGCCCCAGCATTTT. Its protein product is CASSEAMTGLQPQHF.

The sample holds one count of this clone. The chain has TRBV4-2 and TRBJ1-1; D gene uncertain. The V end was cut by 3 bases, the J end by 8 bases, with 13 bases between. Per germline, CDR1 LGHNA and CDR2 YNFKEQ. The CDR3 loop spans 13 amino acids. The CDR3 loop reads CASSQETSAEAFF. In nucleotides, the CDR3 is TGTGCCAGCAGCCAGGAGACCTCGGCGGAAGCTTTCTTT.

This chain uses TRBV5-1 with TRBJ1-2; no clear D gene. Germline-derived CDR1 and CDR2 are SGHRS and YFSETQ. The CDR3 loop spans 14 amino acids. The ends were cut back, 0 bases at V and 5 bases at J, with 11 bases in the middle. The CDR3 reads CASSLASSLYGYTF. CDR3 DNA: TGCGCCAGCAGCTTGGCGTCATCCCTATATGGCTACACCTTC. Full variable domain (missing parts from reference TRBV5-1 and TRBJ1-2): KAGVTQTPRYLIKTRGQQVTLSCSPISGHRSVSWYQQTPGQGLQFLFEYFSETQRNKGNFPGRFSGRQFSNSRSEMNVSTLELGDSALYLCASSLASSLYGYTFGSGTRLTVV.

The rearrangement uses TRBV6-5 and TRBJ2-2; D gene uncertain. Between the trimmed V and J ends, which lost 6 bases and 1 base, there was a span of 12 bases. The CDR3 extends over 15 amino acids. Germline values: CDR1 MNHEY, CDR2 SVGAGI. CDR3 protein: CASSTKGENTGELFF. In DNA form, the CDR3 reads TGTGCCAGCAGCACAAAAGGAGAGAACACCGGGGAGCTGTTTTTT.

This chain joins TRBV5-4 and TRBJ1-2; 10 bases align to TRBD1. With V trimmed by 4 bases and J by 4 bases, 4 bases remained unmatched. Germline CDR1 SGHNT, CDR2 YYREEE (reference sequence). This CDR3 spans 14 amino acids. The CDR3 reads CASSLGQGTYGYTF. Written as DNA, the CDR3 is TGTGCCAGCAGCCTGGGACAGGGGACCTATGGCTACACCTTC.